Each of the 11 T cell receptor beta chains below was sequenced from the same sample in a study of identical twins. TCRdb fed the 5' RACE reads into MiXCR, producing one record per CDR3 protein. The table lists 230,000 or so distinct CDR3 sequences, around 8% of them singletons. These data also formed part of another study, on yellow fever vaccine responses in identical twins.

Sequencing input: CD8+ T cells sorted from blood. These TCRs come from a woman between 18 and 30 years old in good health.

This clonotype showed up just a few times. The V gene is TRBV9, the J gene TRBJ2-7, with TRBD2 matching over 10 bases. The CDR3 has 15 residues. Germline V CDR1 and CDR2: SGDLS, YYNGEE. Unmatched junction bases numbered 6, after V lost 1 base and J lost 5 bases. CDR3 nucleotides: TGTGCCAGCAGCGTATCTAGCGGGGGATCAGACGAGCAGTACTTC. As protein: CASSVSSGGSDEQYF.

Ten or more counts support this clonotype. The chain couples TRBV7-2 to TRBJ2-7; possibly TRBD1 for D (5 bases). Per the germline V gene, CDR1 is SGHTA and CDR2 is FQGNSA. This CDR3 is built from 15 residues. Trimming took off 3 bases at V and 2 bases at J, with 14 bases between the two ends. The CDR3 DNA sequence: TGTGCCAGCAGCTTTAGACAGCCGTCAACCTACGAGCAGTACTTC. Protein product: CASSFRQPSTYEQYF.

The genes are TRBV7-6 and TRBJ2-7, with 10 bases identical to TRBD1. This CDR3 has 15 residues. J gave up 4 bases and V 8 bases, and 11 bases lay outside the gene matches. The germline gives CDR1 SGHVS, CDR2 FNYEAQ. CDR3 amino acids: CASGTPDRGGYEQYF. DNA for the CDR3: TGTGCCAGCGGCACACCGGACAGGGGGGGTTACGAGCAGTACTTC.

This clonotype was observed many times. CDR3 in DNA: TGTGCCAGCAGCCGTGGGACTAGCGGGCCATTTTACAATGAGCAGTTCTTC. This translates into CASSRGTSGPFYNEQFF. The gene calls are TRBV11-2 and TRBJ2-1; 12 bases are shared with TRBD2. The V gene's germline CDR1 is SGHAT and CDR2 FQNNGV. CDR3 length: 17 amino acids. J was trimmed by 4 bases and V by 5 bases; bases with no gene match: 9.

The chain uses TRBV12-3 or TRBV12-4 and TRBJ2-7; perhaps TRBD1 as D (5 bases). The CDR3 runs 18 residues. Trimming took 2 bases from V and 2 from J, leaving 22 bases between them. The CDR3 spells CASSLWIREADTPYEQYF. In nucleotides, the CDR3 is TGTGCCAGCAGTTTATGGATACGCGAGGCGGACACTCCCTACGAGCAGTACTTC.

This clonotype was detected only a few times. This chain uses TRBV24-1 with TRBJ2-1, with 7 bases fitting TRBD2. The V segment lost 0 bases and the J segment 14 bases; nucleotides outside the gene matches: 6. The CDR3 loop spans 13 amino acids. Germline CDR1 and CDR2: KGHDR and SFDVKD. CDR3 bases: TGTGCCACCAGTGATTTGCCAGCGGGGAATAAGTTCTTC. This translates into CATSDLPAGNKFF.

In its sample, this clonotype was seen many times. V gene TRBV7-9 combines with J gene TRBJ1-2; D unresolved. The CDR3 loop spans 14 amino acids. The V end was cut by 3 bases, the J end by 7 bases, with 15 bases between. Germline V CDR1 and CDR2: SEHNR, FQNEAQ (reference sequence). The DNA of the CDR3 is TGTGCCAGCAGCTTCCTGGACGCTCAGCCTGGCTACACCTTC. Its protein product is CASSFLDAQPGYTF.

The CDR3 sequence: CASSPRGGRDTQYF. As DNA, the CDR3 is TGTGCCAGCAGCCCCCGGGGAGGGAGGGATACGCAGTATTTT. The V gene is TRBV7-2, the J gene TRBJ2-3; the match to TRBD2 covers 7 bases. V was pared by 5 bases and J by 6 bases, with 8 bases of the junction left unmatched. This CDR3 region has 14 residues. Germline V gene sequence: CDR1 SGHTA, CDR2 FQGNSA. The variable domain in full, with the rest retrieved from reference TRBV7-2 and TRBJ2-3, is GAGVSQSPSNKVTEKGKDVELRCDPISGHTALYWYRQSLGQGLEFLIYFQGNSAPDKSGLPSDRFSAERTGGSVSTLTIQRTQQEDSAVYLCASSPRGGRDTQYFGPGTRLTVL.

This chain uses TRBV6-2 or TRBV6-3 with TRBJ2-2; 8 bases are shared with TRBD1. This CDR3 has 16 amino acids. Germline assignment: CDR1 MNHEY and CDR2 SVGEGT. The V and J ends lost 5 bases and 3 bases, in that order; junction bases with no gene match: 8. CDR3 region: CASSDTDRGDTGELFF. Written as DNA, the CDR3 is TGTGCCAGCAGTGACACAGACAGGGGTGACACCGGGGAGCTGTTTTTT.

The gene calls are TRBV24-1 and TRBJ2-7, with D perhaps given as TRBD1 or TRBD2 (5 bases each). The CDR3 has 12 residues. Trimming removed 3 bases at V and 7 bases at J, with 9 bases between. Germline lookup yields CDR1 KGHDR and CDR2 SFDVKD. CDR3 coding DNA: TGTGCCACCAGTGATCCGGGGCTGGAGCAGTACTTC. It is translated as CATSDPGLEQYF.

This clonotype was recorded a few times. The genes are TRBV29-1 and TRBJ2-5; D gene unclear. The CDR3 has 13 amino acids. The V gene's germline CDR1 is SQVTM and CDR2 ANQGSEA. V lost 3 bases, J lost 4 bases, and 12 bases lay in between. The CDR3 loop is CSVEGIIGETQYF. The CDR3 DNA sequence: TGCAGCGTTGAGGGTATAATCGGAGAGACCCAGTACTTC.